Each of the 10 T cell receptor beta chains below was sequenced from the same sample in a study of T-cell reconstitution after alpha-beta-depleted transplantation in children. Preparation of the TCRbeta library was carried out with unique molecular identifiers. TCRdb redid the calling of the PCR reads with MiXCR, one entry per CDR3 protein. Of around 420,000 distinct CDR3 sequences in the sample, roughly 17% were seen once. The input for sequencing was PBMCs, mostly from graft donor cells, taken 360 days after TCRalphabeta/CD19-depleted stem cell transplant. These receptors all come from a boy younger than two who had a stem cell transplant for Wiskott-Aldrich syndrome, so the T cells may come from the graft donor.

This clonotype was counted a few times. DNA of the CDR3: TGTGCCAGCAGCCCACGACAGACGATCAACACCGGGGAGCTGTTTTTT. Its protein is CASSPRQTINTGELFF. This rearrangement joins TRBV14 to TRBJ2-2; maybe TRBD1 (5 bases). V lost 4 bases to trimming and J lost 2 bases, with 14 bases between them. The CDR3 contains 16 residues. Germline-derived CDR1 and CDR2 are SGHDN and FVKESK. Complete variable domain (other parts from reference TRBV14 and TRBJ2-2): EAGVTQFPSHSVIEKGQTVTLRCDPISGHDNLYWYRRVMGKEIKFLLHFVKESKQDESGMPNNRFLAERTGGTYSTLKVQPAELEDSGVYFCASSPRQTINTGELFFGEGSRLTVL.

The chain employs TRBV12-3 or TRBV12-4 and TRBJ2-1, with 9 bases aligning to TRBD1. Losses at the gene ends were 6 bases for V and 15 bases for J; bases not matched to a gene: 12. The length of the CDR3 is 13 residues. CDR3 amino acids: CASSHIVGQGWFF. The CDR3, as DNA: TGTGCCAGCAGCCATATAGTGGGACAGGGATGGTTCTTC.

The CDR3 sequence: CASSLSPQGRGGYTF. In nucleotides, the CDR3 is TGTGCCAGCAGTTTATCGCCCCAGGGAAGAGGGGGCTACACCTTC. This chain joins TRBV27 and TRBJ1-2; D possibly corresponds to TRBD1 (5 bases). This CDR3 comprises 15 residues. V lost 0 bases and J 8 bases, leaving 16 bases between the germline ends. Germline assignment: CDR1 MNHEY and CDR2 SMNVEV (reference sequence).

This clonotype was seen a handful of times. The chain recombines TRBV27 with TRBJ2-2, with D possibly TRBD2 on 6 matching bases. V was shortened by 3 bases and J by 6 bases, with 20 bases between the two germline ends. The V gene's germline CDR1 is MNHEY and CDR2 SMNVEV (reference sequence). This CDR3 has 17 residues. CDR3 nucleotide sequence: TGTGCCAGCAGTTTCCAACCCCGGAGGGCAGGATCCGGGGAGCTGTTTTTT. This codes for CASSFQPRRAGSGELFF.

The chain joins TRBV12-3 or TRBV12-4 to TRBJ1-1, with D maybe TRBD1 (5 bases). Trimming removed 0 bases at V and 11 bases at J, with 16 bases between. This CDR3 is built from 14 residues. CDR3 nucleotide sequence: TGTGCCAGCAGTTTAGCCCAGGGAGTTAAGTGGGCTTTCTTT. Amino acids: CASSLAQGVKWAFF.

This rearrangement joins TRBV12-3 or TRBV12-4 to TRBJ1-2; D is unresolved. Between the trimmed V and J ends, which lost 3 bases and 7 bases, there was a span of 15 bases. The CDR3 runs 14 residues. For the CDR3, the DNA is TGTGCCAGCAGTTTGGCCTCAACTGCCCGTGGCTACACCTTC. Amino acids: CASSLASTARGYTF.

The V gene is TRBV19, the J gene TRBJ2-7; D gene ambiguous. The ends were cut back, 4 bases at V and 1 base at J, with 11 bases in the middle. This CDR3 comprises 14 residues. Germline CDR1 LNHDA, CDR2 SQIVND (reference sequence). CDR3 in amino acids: CASSKSAGSYEQYF. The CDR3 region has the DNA TGTGCCAGTAGTAAGTCGGCCGGATCCTACGAGCAGTACTTC. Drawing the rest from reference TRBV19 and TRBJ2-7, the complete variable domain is DGGITQSPKYLFRKEGQNVTLSCEQNLNHDAMYWYRQDPGQGLRLIYYSQIVNDFQKGDIAEGYSVSREKKESFPLTVTSAQKNPTAFYLCASSKSAGSYEQYFGPGTRLTVT.

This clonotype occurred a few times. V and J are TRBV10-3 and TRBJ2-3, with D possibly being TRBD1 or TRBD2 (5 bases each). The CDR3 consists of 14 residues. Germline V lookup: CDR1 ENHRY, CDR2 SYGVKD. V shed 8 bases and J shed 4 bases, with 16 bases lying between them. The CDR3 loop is CAIGPGPLPDTQYF. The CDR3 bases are TGTGCCATCGGTCCGGGGCCGCTGCCAGATACGCAGTATTTT.

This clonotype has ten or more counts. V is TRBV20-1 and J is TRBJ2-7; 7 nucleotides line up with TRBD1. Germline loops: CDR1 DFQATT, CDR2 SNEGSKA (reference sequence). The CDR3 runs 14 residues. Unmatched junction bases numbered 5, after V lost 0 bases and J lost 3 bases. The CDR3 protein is CSAREPGTVYEQYF. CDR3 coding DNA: TGCAGTGCTAGAGAGCCCGGGACAGTCTACGAGCAGTACTTC.

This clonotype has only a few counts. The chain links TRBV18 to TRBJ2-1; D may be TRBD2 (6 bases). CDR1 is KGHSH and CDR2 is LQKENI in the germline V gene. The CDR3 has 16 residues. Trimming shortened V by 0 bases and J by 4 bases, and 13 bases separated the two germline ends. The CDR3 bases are TGTGCCAGCTCACCACCGTATGCGGGATCTTACAATGAGCAGTTCTTC. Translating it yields CASSPPYAGSYNEQFF.